What follows are 27 T cell receptor beta chains derived from one specimen sequenced in a study of vaccination and CD4 T cells after COVID-19. Treatment: roughly 10-day PBMC culture with coronavirus spike peptide pools or control peptides (ViraFEST assay). The collection of CD4+ T cells from the unexposed donor took place before the COVID-19 pandemic (2011-2018). Cultured CD4+ T cell DNA was sequenced using the Oncomine TCR Beta short-read assay. Investigators isolated genomic DNA from cultured CD4+ T cells. TCRdb reprocessed the PCR reads with MiXCR, giving one entry per CDR3 protein. The sample lists more than 7,000 distinct CDR3 sequences; roughly 43% were seen once. Their specific antigens are unknown. The sequenced sample was CD4+ T cells from blood, cultured in vitro. The receptors stem from a human donor in good health.

This clonotype was seen more than once but under ten times. The chain employs TRBV19 and TRBJ1-6; unclear D gene. This CDR3 has 16 residues. Germline V CDR1 and CDR2: LNHDA, SQIVND (reference sequence). V lost 6 bases to trimming and J lost 0 bases, with 12 bases between them. For the CDR3, the DNA is TGTGCCAGTAGCCCACTGGGGAGCTCCTATAATTCACCCCTCCACTTT. This sequence encodes CASSPLGSSYNSPLHF.

In this sample, this clonotype turned up a few times. The chain employs TRBV6-1 and TRBJ1-2; D is uncertain. The CDR3 is 16 amino acids. Between the trimmed V and J ends, which lost 6 bases and 8 bases, there was a span of 25 bases. Germline CDR1 reads MNHNS; CDR2 reads SASEGT. CDR3 region: CASSPDLLGKARGYTF. CDR3 in DNA: TGTGCCAGCAGCCCCGATCTGCTTGGCAAGGCGCGAGGCTACACCTTC.

This clonotype was seen a few times. The CDR3 region has the DNA TGTGCCAGCAAACAGGTAGCGGGAAGCCCGGATCGGGGGGAGCTGTTTTTT. Translating gives CASKQVAGSPDRGELFF. The rearrangement uses TRBV27 and TRBJ2-2; 8 bases are a match to TRBD2. The germline V gene has CDR1 MNHEY and CDR2 SMNVEV (reference sequence). After removal of 7 bases from V and 8 bases from J, the junction contained 18 bases not matched to a gene. The CDR3 runs 17 residues.

As to this clonotype: The junction departs from the called germline gene at one end, perhaps through a read error. The gene calls are TRBV2 and TRBJ2-7; the D call may be TRBD1 or TRBD2 (5 bases each). In germline, CDR1 is SNHLY, CDR2 FYNNEI. The CDR3 covers 11 residues. CDR3 residues: CASSPGAASPF. The CDR3 DNA follows: TGTGCCAGCAGCCCCGGGGCCGCCAGCCCTTTC.

This clonotype showed up just a few times. The V call is TRBV7-2, the J call TRBJ2-3, with 9 bases aligning to TRBD2. Trimming at V came to 5 bases and at J to 4 bases, leaving 13 bases not matched to a gene. The CDR3 totals 17 residues. Germline V gives CDR1 SGHTA, CDR2 FQGNSA. The CDR3 nucleotides read TGTGCCAGCAGCACCCGACTAGCGGTCGGGGGGGCAGATACGCAGTATTTT. Encoded protein: CASSTRLAVGGADTQYF. Filled out from reference TRBV7-2 and TRBJ2-3, the complete variable domain reads GAGVSQSPSNKVTEKGKDVELRCDPISGHTALYWYRQSLGQGLEFLIYFQGNSAPDKSGLPSDRFSAERTGGSVSTLTIQRTQQEDSAVYLCASSTRLAVGGADTQYFGPGTRLTVL.

V is TRBV15 and J is TRBJ2-1; D is undetermined. Looked up from germline, CDR1 is LNHNV and CDR2 is YYDKDF (reference sequence). This CDR3 comprises 13 residues. V gave up 3 bases and J gave up 3 bases, with 6 bases separating them. As DNA, the CDR3 is TGTGCCACCAGCAGTATAGACTACAATGAGCAGTTCTTC. This sequence encodes CATSSIDYNEQFF.

Only a few counts were recorded for this clonotype. The chain links TRBV7-9 to TRBJ1-2; no reliable D call. This CDR3 spans 15 amino acids. V lost 5 bases and J 2 bases, leaving 15 bases between the germline ends. Germline CDR1 is SEHNR and CDR2 is FQNEAQ (reference sequence). The DNA of the CDR3 is TGTGCCAGCAGCCAAAAGTGGACGGAGAACTATGGCTACACCTTC. Protein: CASSQKWTENYGYTF.

This clonotype has a single count. The rearrangement uses TRBV6-5 and TRBJ1-1; possibly TRBD1 for D (6 bases). Germline V gene sequence: CDR1 MNHEY, CDR2 SVGAGI. The CDR3 is made up of 15 amino acids. The V and J ends lost 2 bases and 4 bases respectively, with 14 bases between them. The CDR3 bases are TGTGCCAGCAGTTACGGGGCAGGGGTGAGCACTGAAGCTTTCTTT. Translating it yields CASSYGAGVSTEAFF.

The chain employs TRBV4-3 and TRBJ2-2, with a possible D match to TRBD1 (6 bases). The V gene's germline CDR1 is LGHNA and CDR2 YSLEER. The CDR3 consists of 15 residues. Trimming took 2 bases from V and 6 from J, leaving 13 bases between them. The CDR3 here is CASSQLPQGPGELFF. In DNA, the CDR3 is TGCGCCAGCAGCCAACTCCCACAGGGACCCGGGGAGCTGTTTTTT.

V and J are TRBV19 and TRBJ2-1; 8 nucleotides align to TRBD1. Germline CDR1 is LNHDA and CDR2 is SQIVND (reference sequence). V trimming: 10 bases; J trimming: 1 base; junction bases outside the gene matches: 6. This CDR3 is built from 14 residues. The CDR3: CATDGDRSYNEQFF. CDR3 coding DNA: TGTGCCACAGATGGGGACAGGTCCTACAATGAGCAGTTCTTC.

The J gene is TRBJ2-1, the V gene TRBV6-1; 12 nucleotides match TRBD2. The junction had 9 bases not matched to a gene; V was cut back by 9 bases and J by 0 bases. This CDR3 has 17 residues. Germline V gene lookup returns CDR1 MNHNS and CDR2 SASEGT. CDR3 region: CASASGRGSISYNEQFF. CDR3 DNA: TGTGCCAGTGCTAGCGGGAGGGGCTCCATCTCCTACAATGAGCAGTTCTTC.

The rearrangement joins TRBV6-1 to TRBJ1-2; maybe TRBD1 (6 bases). This CDR3 has 16 residues. Trimming took off 5 bases at V and 2 bases at J, with 18 bases between the two ends. Germline values: CDR1 MNHNS, CDR2 SASEGT. Here the CDR3 reads CASSPTRTASNYGYTF. CDR3 nucleotides: TGTGCCAGCAGTCCAACCAGGACAGCTTCAAACTATGGCTACACCTTC.

This clonotype was found once. V usage is TRBV19 and J usage is TRBJ2-3; 7 bases map to TRBD2. J lost 6 bases, V lost 5 bases, and 8 bases had no gene match. CDR1 is LNHDA and CDR2 is SQIVND in the germline V gene (reference sequence). The CDR3 contains 14 residues. In nucleotides, the CDR3 is TGTGCCAGTAGTGCCCTAGCGGATCTGGATACGCAGTATTTT. This gives the protein CASSALADLDTQYF.

This clonotype was observed a handful of times. V gene TRBV5-4 combines with J gene TRBJ1-2, with 9 bases that match TRBD1. Germline lookup yields CDR1 SGHNT and CDR2 YYREEE (reference sequence). The CDR3 covers 16 residues. V gave up 4 bases and J gave up 2 bases; unmatched junction bases: 9. Here the CDR3 reads CASSRIPDRGNYGYTF. CDR3 DNA sequence: TGTGCCAGCAGCCGAATTCCGGACAGGGGAAACTATGGCTACACCTTC.

The rearrangement links TRBV7-8 to TRBJ2-7; D possibly matches TRBD1 or TRBD2 (5 bases each). The germline V gene encodes CDR1 SGHVS and CDR2 FQNEAQ. Trimming took 5 bases from V and 1 from J, leaving 15 bases between them. This CDR3 is built from 15 residues. The DNA for the CDR3 is TGTGCCAGCAGCCCACGGGACGGTTTTTCCTACGAGCAGTACTTC. Translated, it gives CASSPRDGFSYEQYF.

In its sample, this clonotype was seen a few times. The genes are TRBV15 and TRBJ1-2, with a possible D match to TRBD1 (6 bases). Germline-derived CDR1 and CDR2 are LNHNV and YYDKDF (reference sequence). The CDR3 runs to 14 residues. The germline V and J ends were trimmed by 5 bases and 4 bases, with 14 bases remaining between them. This chain's CDR3 is CATSGTTGPYGYTF. In DNA form, the CDR3 reads TGTGCCACCAGCGGAACGACAGGACCCTATGGCTACACCTTC.

As for this clonotype: Germline and junction disagree at one end, which may indicate a read error. This chain joins TRBV6-1 and TRBJ2-1, with D unclear. CDR1 is MNHNS, CDR2 SASEGT, per germline. The CDR3 is 13 amino acids. CDR3 protein: CASSVSNYNEQLF. As DNA, the CDR3 is TGTGCCAGCAGTGTAAGCAACTACAATGAGCAGCTCTTC.

The rearrangement links TRBV5-4 to TRBJ1-1, with a tentative D call TRBD1 (5 bases). Germline loops: CDR1 SGHNT, CDR2 YYREEE (reference sequence). Trimming pared 4 bases from V and 1 base from J, leaving 11 bases between. This CDR3 spans 14 amino acids. Here the CDR3 reads CASSDLTENTEAFF. DNA for the CDR3: TGTGCCAGCAGCGACCTGACAGAGAACACTGAAGCTTTCTTT.

This clonotype was observed a handful of times. The rearrangement links TRBV15 to TRBJ1-5; no definite D call. Germline V gene sequence: CDR1 LNHNV, CDR2 YYDKDF (reference sequence). The CDR3 covers 14 residues. V was cut by 8 bases and J by 4 bases, with 15 bases left in between. The chain's CDR3 is CATQVGQFNQPQHF. Here the CDR3 DNA reads TGTGCCACCCAAGTCGGGCAGTTTAATCAGCCCCAGCATTTT.

The chain combines TRBV7-2 with TRBJ2-7; D gene ambiguous. With 1 base removed from V and 4 bases from J, the gap between germline ends came to 11 bases. Germline assignment: CDR1 SGHTA and CDR2 FQGNSA. CDR3 size: 14 residues. CDR3 coding DNA: TGTGCCAGCAGCTTAGACGGTCTTCTTTACGAGCAGTACTTC. Translated: CASSLDGLLYEQYF.

The chain combines TRBV6-1 with TRBJ1-1; 11 bases align to TRBD1. V trimming: 6 bases; J trimming: 7 bases; junction bases outside the gene matches: 10. CDR1 and CDR2 from the germline V gene are MNHNS and SASEGT. The CDR3 totals 15 residues. In DNA, the CDR3 is TGTGCCAGCAGCACCCGGACAGGGGGCCCTTATGAAGCTTTCTTT. Protein: CASSTRTGGPYEAFF.

This sequence joins TRBV6-2 or TRBV6-3 and TRBJ1-1; D not certain. The V end was cut by 5 bases, the J end by 1 base, with 11 bases between. CDR3 length: 14 amino acids. Germline V gene sequence: CDR1 MNHEY, CDR2 SVGEGT. For the CDR3, the DNA is TGTGCCAGCAGTCTCCGGGCCGAGAACACTGAAGCTTTCTTT. Encoded protein: CASSLRAENTEAFF.

The rearrangement joins TRBV7-9 to TRBJ2-5; TRBD1 matches 8 bases. Germline CDR1 reads SEHNR; CDR2 reads FQNEAQ (reference sequence). With V trimmed by 4 bases and J by 7 bases, 5 bases remained unmatched. The CDR3 totals 13 residues. CDR3 bases: TGTGCCAGCAGCTCATCAGGGGGCGGGACCCAGTACTTC. This codes for CASSSSGGGTQYF.

This chain connects TRBV7-2 to TRBJ2-4, with D unclear. The CDR3 has 19 residues. CDR1 and CDR2 (germline): SGHTA, FQGNSA. V was pared by 2 bases and J by 0 bases, with 20 bases between. CDR3 DNA sequence: TGTGCCAGCAGCTTATCAGGTTCCCGGGTACACCTAGCCAAAAACATTCAGTACTTC. Translation gives CASSLSGSRVHLAKNIQYF.

V usage is TRBV12-3 or TRBV12-4 and J usage is TRBJ2-5, with TRBD2 matching 12 bases. The CDR3 sequence is 15 residues long. V dropped 2 bases and J dropped 4; count of bases not matched to a gene: 2. The CDR3 protein is CASSLRTSGTETQYF. Written as DNA, the CDR3 is TGTGCCAGCAGTTTAAGGACTAGCGGGACAGAGACCCAGTACTTC.

The DNA for the CDR3 is TGTGCCAGTAGTGTTCCCAGCTTGGACAGGCAAGAGACCCAGTACTTC. Translating gives CASSVPSLDRQETQYF. This chain connects TRBV19 to TRBJ2-5; 7 nucleotides match TRBD1. Germline V gives CDR1 LNHDA, CDR2 SQIVND (reference sequence). This CDR3 comprises 16 residues. Trimming at V came to 5 bases and at J to 2 bases, leaving 11 bases not matched to a gene.

This clonotype was picked up a small number of times. The chain has TRBV27 and TRBJ1-2; D not resolved. This CDR3 spans 13 amino acids. Looked up from germline, CDR1 is MNHEY and CDR2 is SMNVEV (reference sequence). V was trimmed by 5 bases and J by 2 bases, leaving 9 bases between them. The CDR3 DNA follows: TGTGCCAGCAGTCCCCAGTGGAACTATGGCTACACCTTC. Amino acids: CASSPQWNYGYTF.